This T cell receptor beta chain was identified in a study of blood T cells in healthy people across ages. The study, taken as a whole, reports: Unsorted PBMC material precluded a definitive naive versus antigen-experienced comparison.

The CDR3 totals 15 residues. CDR1 is SGHRS, CDR2 YFSETQ, per germline. V dropped 4 bases and J dropped 4 bases, with 18 bases sitting between them. Sample-barcoded 5' priming and a J-beta primer mix drove a second PCR of 7 to 11 cycles. A 12-random-nucleotide template-switch adaptor tagged each cDNA molecule. TCRdb analysed the 5' RACE reads with MiXCR anew, one entry per CDR3 protein. The table has approximately 800,000 distinct CDR3 sequences, around 36% seen once; the top ten hold 10% to 15%. Worth noting for this clonotype: The antigen is not known.

Total RNA was isolated from each sample in quantities of at least 5 micrograms. The clonotype was recovered from a man younger than 30 in good health. The sample consisted of blood. This chain uses TRBV5-1 with TRBJ2-7; weak D call: TRBD1 (8 bases). Here the CDR3 DNA reads TGCGCCAGCAGCCCCCTCGGACAGGGAGGGTACGAGCAGTACTTC. This encodes CASSPLGQGGYEQYF.